One and the same sample provided the 31 T cell receptor beta chains below, sequenced in a study of T cells in tumors after PD-1 blockade. Using immunoSEQ multiplex PCR, the repertoire was profiled, and TCRdb retains in-frame clones only, with some absent. Of tens of thousands of clones detected, around 80% appear once; the ten largest clones hold 13%. This specimen was PBMCs, taken before anti-PD-1 treatment. Every receptor here comes from a human donor with basal cell carcinoma.

The chain uses TRBV29-1 and TRBJ1-1, with TRBD1 as a possible D gene (6 bases). CDR3 length equals 14 residues. Trimming shortened V by 6 bases and J by 3 bases, and 17 bases separated the two germline ends. In germline, CDR1 is SQVTM, CDR2 ANQGSEA. CDR3 in amino acids: CSVDRSSGDTEAFF. CDR3 coding DNA: TGCAGCGTAGACAGGTCATCAGGGGACACTGAAGCTTTCTTT.

The rearrangement links TRBV5-6 to TRBJ2-1; 10 nucleotides line up with TRBD2. Trimming at V came to 1 base and at J to 3 bases, leaving 1 base not matched to a gene. Germline lookup yields CDR1 SGHDT and CDR2 YYEEEE. This CDR3 comprises 15 residues. The DNA for the CDR3 is TGTGCCAGCAGCTTGACTAGCGGGGACTACAATGAGCAGTTCTTC. The encoded protein is CASSLTSGDYNEQFF.

The chain links TRBV4-1 to TRBJ1-4; 8 bases are a match to TRBD1. This CDR3 region has 15 residues. Per the germline V gene, CDR1 is MGHRA and CDR2 is YSYEKL. Unmatched junction bases numbered 6, after V lost 1 base and J lost 8 bases. The CDR3 reads CASSQADRVEEKLFF. CDR3 DNA: TGCGCCAGCAGCCAAGCGGACAGGGTGGAGGAAAAACTGTTTTTT.

As concerns this clone: The junction departs from germline at one end; a sequencing error may be responsible. The rearrangement links TRBV14 to TRBJ2-2; weak D call: TRBD2 (6 bases). CDR1 and CDR2 from the germline V gene are SGHDN and FVKESK. This CDR3 region has 15 residues. This CDR3 reads CVSSLMVGGTGELFF. In nucleotides, the CDR3 is TGTGTCAGCAGCCTGATGGTGGGAGGCACCGGGGAGCTGTTTTTT.

The chain links TRBV3-1 (or the pseudogene TRBV3-2) to TRBJ1-1; 9 bases are shared with TRBD1. The CDR3 is 15 residues long. Unmatched junction bases numbered 8, after V lost 5 bases and J lost 4 bases. Germline CDR1 is LGHDT and CDR2 is YNNKEL (reference sequence). CDR3 in amino acids: CASSTRDRDSTEAFF. DNA of the CDR3: TGTGCCAGCAGCACTAGGGACAGGGATAGCACTGAAGCTTTCTTT.

The chain joins TRBV12-3 or TRBV12-4 to TRBJ1-2; D uncertain. Trimming took off 5 bases at V and 4 bases at J, with 8 bases between the two ends. The length of the CDR3 is 12 residues. As DNA, the CDR3 is TGTGCCAGCAGTATACAGTCCTATGGCTACACCTTC. Protein sequence: CASSIQSYGYTF.

The genes are TRBV6-5 and TRBJ2-7; D is unclear. V lost 2 bases to trimming and J lost 4 bases, with 12 bases between them. The CDR3 runs 14 residues. The V gene's germline CDR1 is MNHEY and CDR2 SVGAGI. In nucleotides, the CDR3 is TGTGCCAGCAGTTACCGTCGCTATGAATACGAGCAGTACTTC. It encodes CASSYRRYEYEQYF.

The rearrangement uses TRBV7-2 and TRBJ2-3; D unclear. Between the trimmed V and J ends, which lost 2 bases and 1 base, there was a span of 4 bases. This CDR3 is 13 amino acids long. CDR1 and CDR2 (germline): SGHTA, FQGNSA. The CDR3 spells CASSLMRTDTQYF. For the CDR3, the DNA is TGTGCCAGCAGCTTAATGCGCACAGATACGCAGTATTTT. Filled out from reference TRBV7-2 and TRBJ2-3, the complete variable domain reads GAGVSQSPSNKVTEKGKDVELRCDPISGHTALYWYRQSLGQGLEFLIYFQGNSAPDKSGLPSDRFSAERTGGSVSTLTIQRTQQEDSAVYLCASSLMRTDTQYFGPGTRLTVL.

This sequence joins TRBV14 and TRBJ2-5, with D possibly called TRBD1 or TRBD2 (5 bases each). The V gene lost 4 bases and the J gene lost 5 bases, with 23 bases spanning the gap. This CDR3 contains 17 residues. Germline CDR1 reads SGHDN; CDR2 reads FVKESK. CDR3 protein: CASSLTGSWGGSETQYF. DNA of the CDR3: TGTGCCAGCAGCCTGACGGGATCTTGGGGCGGATCGGAGACCCAGTACTTC.

CDR3: CASSLTGDTQYF. The CDR3 DNA follows: TGTGCCAGCAGTCTGACAGGAGATACGCAGTATTTT. The V gene is TRBV12-3 or TRBV12-4, the J gene TRBJ2-3; D perhaps matches TRBD1 (6 bases). Trimming left V 5 bases short and J 5 bases short, with 8 bases between. The CDR3 loop spans 12 amino acids.

V and J are TRBV6-5 and TRBJ1-5; 8 bases fit TRBD1. V shed 4 bases and J 4 bases; nucleotides not matched to a gene: 3. The germline gives CDR1 MNHEY, CDR2 SVGAGI. The CDR3 extends over 14 amino acids. CDR3 in amino acids: CASSLTGGNQPQHF. DNA for the CDR3: TGTGCCAGCAGTTTAACAGGGGGGAATCAGCCCCAGCATTTT.

V is TRBV7-8 and J is TRBJ2-7; possible D gene TRBD2, 6 bases. Germline CDR1 and CDR2: SGHVS and FQNEAQ. The V end was cut by 3 bases, the J end by 3 bases, with 12 bases between. The CDR3 length is 14 residues. The CDR3 DNA reads TGTGCCAGCAGCTTGGCCGGGAGCTACTACGAGCAGTACTTC. Its translation: CASSLAGSYYEQYF.

V usage is TRBV18 and J usage is TRBJ1-4; no firm D call. The CDR3 runs to 16 residues. Germline CDR1 is KGHSH and CDR2 is LQKENI. With 0 bases removed from V and 0 bases from J, the gap between germline ends came to 8 bases. The CDR3 spells CASSPPGRTTNEKLFF. CDR3 sequence (DNA): TGTGCCAGCTCACCACCTGGACGGACAACTAATGAAAAACTGTTTTTT.

This CDR3 is CASSKPGVSNEKLFF. Written as DNA, the CDR3 is TGTGCCAGCAGCAAACCCGGGGTATCTAATGAAAAACTGTTTTTT. The gene calls are TRBV7-8 and TRBJ1-4; no clear D. Trimming shortened V by 5 bases and J by 3 bases, and 13 bases separated the two germline ends. There are 15 residues in the CDR3. Germline values: CDR1 SGHVS, CDR2 FQNEAQ.

The chain is built from TRBV21-1 and TRBJ1-1. TRBV21-1 is termed a pseudogene. This CDR3 comprises 12 residues. In DNA, the CDR3 is TGTGCCCGATCACCTGGGGGCACTGAAGCTTTCTTT. It translates to CARSPGGTEAFF.

This rearrangement joins TRBV3-1 (or the pseudogene TRBV3-2) to TRBJ1-1; the D is unclear. The CDR3 loop spans 15 amino acids. Germline V gives CDR1 LGHDT, CDR2 YNNKEL (reference sequence). V was pared by 3 bases and J by 1 base, with 12 bases between. The CDR3 loop reads CASSHPPPGNTEAFF. DNA for the CDR3: TGTGCCAGCAGCCACCCCCCGCCCGGGAACACTGAAGCTTTCTTT.

The chain combines TRBV5-5 with TRBJ1-3, with unresolved D. Trimming shortened V by 0 bases and J by 4 bases, and 11 bases separated the two germline ends. The length of the CDR3 is 15 residues. CDR1 and CDR2 from the germline V gene are SGHKS and YYEKEE (reference sequence). The CDR3 reads CASSLALGSGNTIYF. The CDR3 coding sequence is TGTGCCAGCAGCTTGGCCCTGGGATCAGGAAACACCATATATTTT.

CDR3 DNA: TGTGCCAGCAGTGAAATGGGCACTGAAGCTTTCTTT. Amino acids: CASSEMGTEAFF. The rearrangement joins TRBV6-1 to TRBJ1-1, with unresolved D. The CDR3 runs to 12 residues. Trimming left V 2 bases short and J 4 bases short, with 5 bases between. The V gene's germline CDR1 is MNHNS and CDR2 SASEGT.

The genes are TRBV19 and TRBJ2-7; 7 bases match TRBD1. CDR1 is LNHDA and CDR2 is SQIVND in the germline V gene (reference sequence). V lost 5 bases, J lost 1 base, and 5 bases stayed unmatched. CDR3 length equals 14 residues. CDR3 protein: CASSPAGGSYEQYF. CDR3 in DNA: TGTGCCAGTAGTCCGGCAGGGGGATCCTACGAGCAGTACTTC.

This chain uses TRBV7-9 with TRBJ1-1, with D possibly being TRBD1 (6 bases). Germline values: CDR1 SEHNR, CDR2 FQNEAQ (reference sequence). Trimming shortened V by 5 bases and J by 4 bases, and 14 bases separated the two germline ends. There are 14 residues in the CDR3. Here the CDR3 reads CASSQRQGSTEAFF. The CDR3 bases are TGTGCCAGCAGCCAAAGGCAGGGGTCCACTGAAGCTTTCTTT.

This clone was seen a handful of times. The rearrangement joins TRBV7-9 to TRBJ1-2; TRBD1 agrees at 7 bases. CDR3 size: 14 residues. CDR1 and CDR2 from the germline V gene are SEHNR and FQNEAQ (reference sequence). J was trimmed by 7 bases and V by 5 bases; bases with no gene match: 10. In DNA form, the CDR3 reads TGTGCCAGCAGCACCAAAAGACAGGGCTCTGGCTACACCTTC. It specifies CASSTKRQGSGYTF.

This chain connects TRBV29-1 to TRBJ2-7; D is possibly TRBD1 or TRBD2 (5 bases each). V gave up 4 bases and J gave up 7 bases, with 20 bases separating them. The germline gives CDR1 SQVTM, CDR2 ANQGSEA. This CDR3 has 14 residues. The CDR3 coding sequence is TGCAGCGTTGCCTTGGTTGTCAGCGAGGGGGAGCAGTACTTC. Its translation is CSVALVVSEGEQYF.

The chain recombines TRBV6-5 with TRBJ1-1, with D perhaps matching TRBD1 (5 bases). Germline V gives CDR1 MNHEY, CDR2 SVGAGI. V lost 6 bases to trimming and J lost 3 bases, with 17 bases between them. The CDR3 length is 15 residues. The CDR3 here is CASSDDGGAYTEAFF. The DNA of the CDR3 is TGTGCCAGCAGCGACGATGGAGGGGCTTACACTGAAGCTTTCTTT.

This sequence joins TRBV20-1 and TRBJ1-4, with a weak D call TRBD1 (5 bases). Germline V gives CDR1 DFQATT, CDR2 SNEGSKA (reference sequence). The CDR3 consists of 11 residues. The V gene lost 4 bases and the J gene lost 6 bases, with 6 bases spanning the gap. The CDR3 nucleotides are TGCAGTGCTAAAGGGGATGAAAAACTGTTTTTT. Translating it yields CSAKGDEKLFF.

V is TRBV4-1 and J is TRBJ2-7; weak D call: TRBD2 (6 bases). Deletions cut 4 bases from V and 0 bases from J, with 10 bases between. This CDR3 contains 14 residues. Germline V CDR1 and CDR2: MGHRA, YSYEKL. The CDR3 nucleotides read TGCGCCAGCAGCCTAGCGGATCTCTCCTACGAGCAGTACTTC. This encodes CASSLADLSYEQYF.

This chain connects TRBV9 to TRBJ2-1; possibly TRBD2 for D (7 bases). Germline V CDR1 and CDR2: SGDLS, YYNGEE. This CDR3 is built from 16 residues. V lost 0 bases and J lost 3, with 13 bases in between. The DNA of the CDR3 is TGTGCCAGCAGCGTAGAGGCGGGGGCGATCTACAATGAGCAGTTCTTC. Its protein is CASSVEAGAIYNEQFF.

V gene TRBV10-3 combines with J gene TRBJ2-5, with TRBD2 as a possible D gene (6 bases). Germline CDR1 and CDR2: ENHRY and SYGVKD. V was trimmed by 0 bases and J by 0 bases, leaving 17 bases between them. CDR3 size: 18 residues. The CDR3 is CAISESHGLAGNQETQYF. The DNA of the CDR3 is TGTGCCATCAGTGAGTCGCACGGACTGGCGGGGAACCAAGAGACCCAGTACTTC.

This chain links TRBV11-3 with TRBJ1-1; TRBD1 matches at 9 bases. Trimming removed 5 bases from V and 1 base from J; junction bases left unmatched: 5. This CDR3 has 15 residues. Germline loops: CDR1 SGHNT, CDR2 YENEEA. The CDR3 region is CASSPGQGTNTEAFF. The CDR3 DNA reads TGTGCCAGCAGCCCAGGACAGGGGACGAACACTGAAGCTTTCTTT. Based on the CDR3 plus reference TRBV11-3 and TRBJ1-1, the full variable domain is EAGVVQSPRYKIIEKKQPVAFWCNPISGHNTLYWYLQNLGQGPELLIRYENEEAVDDSQLPKDRFSAERLKGVDSTLKIQPAELGDSAVYLCASSPGQGTNTEAFFGQGTRLTVV.

V is TRBV19 and J is TRBJ1-6; the D gene is possibly TRBD1 (6 bases). CDR3 length equals 13 residues. The germline V gene has CDR1 LNHDA and CDR2 SQIVND (reference sequence). Trimming removed 7 bases from V and 7 bases from J, with 11 bases in between. The chain's CDR3 is CASTRQANSPLHF. The DNA for the CDR3 is TGTGCCAGTACCCGACAGGCAAATTCACCCCTCCACTTT. The entire variable domain, with the rest obtained from reference TRBV19 and TRBJ1-6, is as follows: DGGITQSPKYLFRKEGQNVTLSCEQNLNHDAMYWYRQDPGQGLRLIYYSQIVNDFQKGDIAEGYSVSREKKESFPLTVTSAQKNPTAFYLCASTRQANSPLHFGNGTRLTVT.

The V gene is TRBV9, the J gene TRBJ2-5, with D tentatively TRBD2 (7 bases). CDR1 is SGDLS, CDR2 YYNGEE, per germline. V was pared by 0 bases and J by 3 bases, with 9 bases between. This CDR3 spans 14 amino acids. The CDR3 nucleotides read TGTGCCAGCAGCGTAGAGGGGGGGAAAGAGACCCAGTACTTC. Residues: CASSVEGGKETQYF. Based on the CDR3 plus reference TRBV9 and TRBJ2-5, the full variable domain is DSGVTQTPKHLITATGQRVTLRCSPRSGDLSVYWYQQSLDQGLQFLIQYYNGEERAKGNILERFSAQQFPDLHSELNLSSLELGDSALYFCASSVEGGKETQYFGPGTRLLVL.

This clone was counted a few times. The genes are TRBV6-1 and TRBJ1-5; D is undetermined. Germline V gives CDR1 MNHNS, CDR2 SASEGT. This CDR3 is 14 amino acids long. V was pared by 3 bases and J by 2 bases, with 8 bases between. In nucleotides, the CDR3 is TGTGCCAGCAGTGAGTCCAGAGGCAATCAGCCCCAGCATTTT. Translating it yields CASSESRGNQPQHF.